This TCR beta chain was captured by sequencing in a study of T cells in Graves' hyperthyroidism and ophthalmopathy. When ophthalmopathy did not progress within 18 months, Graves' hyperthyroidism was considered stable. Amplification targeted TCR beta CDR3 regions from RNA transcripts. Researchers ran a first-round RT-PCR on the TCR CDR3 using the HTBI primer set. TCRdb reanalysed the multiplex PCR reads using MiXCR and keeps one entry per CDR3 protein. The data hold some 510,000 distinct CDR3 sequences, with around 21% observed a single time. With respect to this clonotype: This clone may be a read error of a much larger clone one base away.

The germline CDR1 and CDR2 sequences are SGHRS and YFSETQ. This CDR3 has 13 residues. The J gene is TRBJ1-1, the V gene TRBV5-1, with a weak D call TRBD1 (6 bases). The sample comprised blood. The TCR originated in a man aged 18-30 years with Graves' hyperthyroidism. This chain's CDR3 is CASRAGQNTEACF. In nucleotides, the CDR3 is TGCGCCAGCAGGGCCGGACAGAACACTGAAGCTTGCTTT.